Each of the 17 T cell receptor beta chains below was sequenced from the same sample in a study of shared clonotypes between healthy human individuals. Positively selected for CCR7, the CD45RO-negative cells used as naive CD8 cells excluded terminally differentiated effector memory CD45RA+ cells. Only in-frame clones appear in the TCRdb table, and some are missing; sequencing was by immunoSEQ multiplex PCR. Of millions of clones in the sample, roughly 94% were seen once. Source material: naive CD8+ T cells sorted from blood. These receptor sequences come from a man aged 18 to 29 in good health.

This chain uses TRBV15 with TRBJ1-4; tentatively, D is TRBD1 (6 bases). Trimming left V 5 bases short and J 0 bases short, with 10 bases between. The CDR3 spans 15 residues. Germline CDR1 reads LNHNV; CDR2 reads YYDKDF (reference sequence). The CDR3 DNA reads TGTGCCACCAGCGTCTCAGGGGCAACTAATGAAAAACTGTTTTTT. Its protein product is CATSVSGATNEKLFF.

CDR3 in DNA: TGTGCCAGCAGTCCCACCCCAGGGGGGAATGAGCAGTTCTTC. It translates to CASSPTPGGNEQFF. V and J are TRBV27 and TRBJ2-1, with D possibly being TRBD1 (7 bases). The germline CDR1 and CDR2 sequences are MNHEY and SMNVEV (reference sequence). V dropped 5 bases and J dropped 7 bases, with 15 bases sitting between them. This CDR3 has 14 residues.

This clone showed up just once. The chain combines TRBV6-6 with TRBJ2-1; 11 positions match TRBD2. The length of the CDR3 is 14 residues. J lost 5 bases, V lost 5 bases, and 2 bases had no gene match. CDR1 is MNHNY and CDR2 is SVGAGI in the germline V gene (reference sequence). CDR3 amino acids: CASSLAGGDNEQFF. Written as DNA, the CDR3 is TGTGCCAGCAGTCTAGCGGGGGGAGACAATGAGCAGTTCTTC.

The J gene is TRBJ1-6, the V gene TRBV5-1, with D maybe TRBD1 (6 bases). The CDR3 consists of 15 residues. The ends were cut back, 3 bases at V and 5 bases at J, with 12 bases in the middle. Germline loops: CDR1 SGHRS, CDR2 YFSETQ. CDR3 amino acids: CASSSDSFDNSPLHF. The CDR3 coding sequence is TGCGCCAGCAGCTCGGACAGCTTTGATAATTCACCCCTCCACTTT.

CDR3: CATQGGRLTEAFF. The CDR3 DNA is TGTGCCACTCAAGGGGGCCGTTTAACTGAAGCTTTCTTT. The gene calls are TRBV27 and TRBJ1-1; 7 nucleotides align to TRBD1. Unmatched junction bases numbered 10, after V lost 10 bases and J lost 5 bases. The CDR3 has 13 amino acids. Germline CDR1 reads MNHEY; CDR2 reads SMNVEV (reference sequence).

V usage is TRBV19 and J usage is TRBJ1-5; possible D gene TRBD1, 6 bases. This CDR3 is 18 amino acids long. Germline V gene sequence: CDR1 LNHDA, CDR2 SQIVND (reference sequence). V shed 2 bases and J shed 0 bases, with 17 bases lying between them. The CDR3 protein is CASSIRGPLPDSNQPQHF. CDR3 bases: TGTGCCAGTAGTATACGGGGGCCACTGCCCGATAGCAATCAGCCCCAGCATTTT.

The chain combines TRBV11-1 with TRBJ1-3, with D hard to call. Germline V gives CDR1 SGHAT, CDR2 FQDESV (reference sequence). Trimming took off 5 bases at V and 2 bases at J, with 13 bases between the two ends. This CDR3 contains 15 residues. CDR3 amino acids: CASSLGRTAGNTIYF. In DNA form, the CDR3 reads TGTGCCAGCAGCCTAGGGAGGACCGCTGGAAACACCATATATTTT.

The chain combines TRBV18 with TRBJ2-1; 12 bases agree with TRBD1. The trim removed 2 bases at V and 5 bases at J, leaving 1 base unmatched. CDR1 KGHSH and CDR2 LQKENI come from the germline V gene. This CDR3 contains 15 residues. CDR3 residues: CASSPWDRGHNEQFF. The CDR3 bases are TGTGCCAGCTCACCATGGGACAGGGGGCACAATGAGCAGTTCTTC.

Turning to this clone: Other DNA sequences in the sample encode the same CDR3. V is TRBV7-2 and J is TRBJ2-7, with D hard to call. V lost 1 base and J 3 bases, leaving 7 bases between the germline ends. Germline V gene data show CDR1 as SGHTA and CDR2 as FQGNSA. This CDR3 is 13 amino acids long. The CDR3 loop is CASSLGALYEQYF. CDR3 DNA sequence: TGTGCCAGCAGCTTAGGAGCACTCTACGAGCAGTACTTC.

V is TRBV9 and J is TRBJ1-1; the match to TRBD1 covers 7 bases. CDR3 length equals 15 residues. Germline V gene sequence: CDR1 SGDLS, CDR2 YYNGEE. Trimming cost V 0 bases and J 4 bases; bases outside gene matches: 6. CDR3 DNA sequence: TGTGCCAGCAGCGTAGGTGAGGGGGCGGGCACTGAAGCTTTCTTT. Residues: CASSVGEGAGTEAFF.

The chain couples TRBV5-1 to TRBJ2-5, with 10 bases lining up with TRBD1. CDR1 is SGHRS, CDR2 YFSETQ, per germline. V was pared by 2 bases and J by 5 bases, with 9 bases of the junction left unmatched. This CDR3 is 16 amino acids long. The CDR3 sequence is CASSFDRDRGRETQYF. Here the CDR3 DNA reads TGCGCCAGCAGCTTTGACCGGGACAGGGGACGCGAGACCCAGTACTTC.

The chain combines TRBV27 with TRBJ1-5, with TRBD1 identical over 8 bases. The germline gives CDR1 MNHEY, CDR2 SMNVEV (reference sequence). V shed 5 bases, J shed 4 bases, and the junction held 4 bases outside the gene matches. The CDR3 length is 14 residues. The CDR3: CASSPGQANQPQHF. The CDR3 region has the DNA TGTGCCAGCAGTCCGGGACAGGCTAATCAGCCCCAGCATTTT.

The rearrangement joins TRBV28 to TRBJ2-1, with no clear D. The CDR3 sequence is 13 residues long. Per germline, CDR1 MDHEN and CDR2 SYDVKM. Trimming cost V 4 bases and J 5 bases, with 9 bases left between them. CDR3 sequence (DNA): TGTGCCAGCAGTTCGGCTCACCACAATGAGCAGTTCTTC. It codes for CASSSAHHNEQFF. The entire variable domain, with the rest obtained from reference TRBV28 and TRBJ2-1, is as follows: DVKVTQSSRYLVKRTGEKVFLECVQDMDHENMFWYRQDPGLGLRLIYFSYDVKMKEKGDIPEGYSVSREKKERFSLILESASTNQTSMYLCASSSAHHNEQFFGPGTRLTVL.

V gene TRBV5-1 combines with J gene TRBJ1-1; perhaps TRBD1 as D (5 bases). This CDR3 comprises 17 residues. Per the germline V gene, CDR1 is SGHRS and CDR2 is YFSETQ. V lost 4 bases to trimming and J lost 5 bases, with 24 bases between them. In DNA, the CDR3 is TGCGCCAGCAGCCTAGCCCACTACGGACAATCGGGGACTGAAGCTTTCTTT. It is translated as CASSLAHYGQSGTEAFF.

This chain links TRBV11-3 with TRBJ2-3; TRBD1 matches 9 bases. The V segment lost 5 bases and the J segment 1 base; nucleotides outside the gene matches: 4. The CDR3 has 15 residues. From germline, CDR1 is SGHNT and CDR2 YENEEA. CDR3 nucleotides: TGTGCCAGCAGCGCAAACAGGGGGCGCACAGATACGCAGTATTTT. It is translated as CASSANRGRTDTQYF.

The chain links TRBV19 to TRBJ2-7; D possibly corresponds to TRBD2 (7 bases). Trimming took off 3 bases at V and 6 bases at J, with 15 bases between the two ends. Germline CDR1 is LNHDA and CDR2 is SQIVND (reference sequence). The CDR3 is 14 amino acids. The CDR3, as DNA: TGTGCCAGTAGTATGCGGGGGCCGCTGCTCGAGCAGTACTTC. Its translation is CASSMRGPLLEQYF.

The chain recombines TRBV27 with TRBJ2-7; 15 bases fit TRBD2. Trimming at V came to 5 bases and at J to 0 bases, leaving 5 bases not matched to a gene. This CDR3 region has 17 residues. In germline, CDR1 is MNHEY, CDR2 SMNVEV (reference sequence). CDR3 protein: CASSHGTSGRNSYEQYF. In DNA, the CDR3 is TGTGCCAGCAGTCATGGGACTAGCGGGAGGAACTCCTACGAGCAGTACTTC.